The present entry profiles one TCR beta chain with its context. At one boundary the junction diverges from the germline segment, which might be a read error. Individual cDNA molecules in this library carried unique molecular identifiers. TCRdb used MiXCR to reprocess the RACE reads, holding one entry per CDR3 protein. In the table there are roughly 51,000 distinct CDR3 sequences, more than 8% of which are singletons. The data derive from a study of human T cells and chemical hapten exposure. In the study overall: Diphenylcyclopropenone was administered weekly to the scalp of patients throughout the roughly 23-week study.

The time point here: pre-sensitization, week 0. Sample treatment: therapeutic diphenylcyclopropenone sensitization with weekly scalp DPC. Non-pregnant alopecia patients aged 18 to 70, suitable for DPC therapy. The material was whole blood, obtained in connection with sensitization to the hapten diphenylcyclopropenone (DPC). This receptor was taken from a middle-aged man with alopecia areata. Some clones in this sample may be carry-over from other donors' samples.

The CDR3 DNA follows: TGTGCCTGCTCACAGGGACTAGCGGCTGCCATAAATGAGCAGTTCTTC. Translating it yields CACSQGLAAAINEQFF. The chain recombines TRBV18 with TRBJ2-1; 11 positions match TRBD2. Germline CDR1 KGHSH, CDR2 LQKENI. This CDR3 comprises 16 residues.